This T cell receptor (beta chain) was sequenced during a study of control samples from healthy donors and cancer patients (dated by TCRdb to the early 2020s). This clone was counted a single time. It has no known antigen specificity. No per-base quality is available; no much larger clone lies one base away. To prepare the library, the immunoSEQ multiplex PCR assay was applied. TCRdb carries this immuneACCESS record with in-frame sequences only. Its versions omit some clonotypes, under half of them owing to an unresolved V gene in the studies checked, with the rest unexplained. This sample comprises about 1,800 clones, approximately 78% of them detected only once. 8% to 13% of the sample is held by the ten biggest clonotypes. CDR1 and CDR2 are read off the germline V gene as SNHLY and FYNNEI. CDR3 length: 13 amino acids, cysteine to phenylalanine. Kept here is only the CDR3 DNA, which spans 39 bases and is read in frame from base 1. V is shortened by 8 bases, J by 0 bases, and the region joining them spans 10 bases.

Rearrangement joined TRBV2 to TRBJ1-1; 5 matching bases give a weak D call of TRBD1. The sample comprised formalin-fixed, paraffin-embedded tissue. The sequence derives from a female donor with lung cancer. The sequenced DNA is TGTGCCAGCGAGACAGAGATGAACACTGAAGCTTTCTTT. Translated, this is CASETEMNTEAFF. With the portions outside the CDR3 filled from the reference TRBV2 and TRBJ1-1 genes, the complete variable region becomes EPEVTQTPSHQVTQMGQEVILRCVPISNHLYFYWYRQILGQKVEFLVSFYNNEISEKSEIFDDQFSVERPDGSNFTLKIRSTKLEDSAMYFCASETEMNTEAFFGQGTRLTVV.